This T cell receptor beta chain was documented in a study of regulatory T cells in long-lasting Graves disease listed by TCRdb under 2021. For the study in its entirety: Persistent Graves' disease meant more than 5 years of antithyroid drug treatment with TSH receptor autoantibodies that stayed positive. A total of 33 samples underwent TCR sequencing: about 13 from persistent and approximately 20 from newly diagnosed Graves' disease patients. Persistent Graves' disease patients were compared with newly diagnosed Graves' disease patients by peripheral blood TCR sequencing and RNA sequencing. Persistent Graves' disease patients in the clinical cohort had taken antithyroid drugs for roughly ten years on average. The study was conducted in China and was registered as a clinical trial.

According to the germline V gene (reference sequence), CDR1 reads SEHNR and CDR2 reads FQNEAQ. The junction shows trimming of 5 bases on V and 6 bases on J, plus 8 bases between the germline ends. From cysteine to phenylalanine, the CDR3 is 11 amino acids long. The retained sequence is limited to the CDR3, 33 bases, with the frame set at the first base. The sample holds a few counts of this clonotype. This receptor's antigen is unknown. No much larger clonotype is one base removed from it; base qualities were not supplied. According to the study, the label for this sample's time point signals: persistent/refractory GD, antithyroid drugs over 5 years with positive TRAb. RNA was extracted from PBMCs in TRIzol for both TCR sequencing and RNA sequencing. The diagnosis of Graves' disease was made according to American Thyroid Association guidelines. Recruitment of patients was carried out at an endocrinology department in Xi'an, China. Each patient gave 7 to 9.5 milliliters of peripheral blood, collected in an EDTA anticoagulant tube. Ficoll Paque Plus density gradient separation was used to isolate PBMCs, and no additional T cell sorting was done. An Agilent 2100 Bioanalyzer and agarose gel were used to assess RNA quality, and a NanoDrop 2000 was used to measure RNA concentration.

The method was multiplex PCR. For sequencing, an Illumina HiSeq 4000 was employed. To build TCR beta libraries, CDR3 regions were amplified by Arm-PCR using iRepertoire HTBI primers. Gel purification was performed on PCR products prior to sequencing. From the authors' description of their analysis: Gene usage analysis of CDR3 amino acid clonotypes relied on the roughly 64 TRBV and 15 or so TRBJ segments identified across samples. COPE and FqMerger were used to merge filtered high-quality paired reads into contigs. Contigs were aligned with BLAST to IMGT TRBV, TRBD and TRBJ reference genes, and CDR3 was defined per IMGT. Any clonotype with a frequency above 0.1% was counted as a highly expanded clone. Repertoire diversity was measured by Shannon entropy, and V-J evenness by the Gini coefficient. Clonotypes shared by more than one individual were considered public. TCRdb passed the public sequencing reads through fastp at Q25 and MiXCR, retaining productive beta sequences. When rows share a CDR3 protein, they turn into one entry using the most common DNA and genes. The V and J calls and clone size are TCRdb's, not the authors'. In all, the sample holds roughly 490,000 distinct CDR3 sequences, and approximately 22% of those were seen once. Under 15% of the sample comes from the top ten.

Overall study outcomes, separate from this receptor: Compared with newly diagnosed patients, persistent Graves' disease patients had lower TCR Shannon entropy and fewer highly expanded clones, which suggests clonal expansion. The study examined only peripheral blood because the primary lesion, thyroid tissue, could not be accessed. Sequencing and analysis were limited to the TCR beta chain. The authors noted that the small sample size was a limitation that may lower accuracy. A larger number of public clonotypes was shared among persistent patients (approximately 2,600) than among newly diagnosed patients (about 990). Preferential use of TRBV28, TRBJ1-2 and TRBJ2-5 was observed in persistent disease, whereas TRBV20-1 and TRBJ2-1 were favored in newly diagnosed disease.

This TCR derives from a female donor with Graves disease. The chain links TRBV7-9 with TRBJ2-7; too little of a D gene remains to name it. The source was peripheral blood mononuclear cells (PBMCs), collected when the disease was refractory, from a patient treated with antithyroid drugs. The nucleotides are TGTGCCAGCAGCCCGCTTGGCGAGCAGTACTTC. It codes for CASSPLGEQYF.